The following is a T cell receptor beta chain sequence with its context. This clonotype was observed many times. Its antigen is unknown. Base-call qualities are not available, and no considerably larger clone is one nucleotide away. The data originate from a study of blood T cells in healthy people across ages (dated by TCRdb to 2015 to 2017). Study-wide context: Template switching captured roughly one uniquely barcoded TCR beta cDNA molecule per two T cells in model experiments. To track age-related changes in TCR beta repertoire diversity, the study relied on deep sequencing normalized with unique cDNA molecular identifiers. Donors of different ages were randomly distributed across sequencing lanes to avoid experimental bias. Four age groups were formed from the donors: young (average approximately 15 years), middle-aged (just under 40), aged (more than 55) and long-lived (82). The study analyzed two additional independent replicas of 1 million unique cDNA reads from the same blood draw for two donors, one aged 18 to 30 and one aged 80 or older.

Including cysteine and phenylalanine, the CDR3 has 12 amino acids. Only the CDR3 DNA stays, 36 bases, in frame from base 1. Via the germline V gene, CDR1 is MNHEY and CDR2 SVGAGI. Deletion took 6 bases off V and 5 bases off J, with a span of 10 bases between the germline ends. Systemically healthy Caucasian individuals from Russia, approximately 39 in total and aged roughly 6 to 100 years, were included as donors. Around 10 milliliters of peripheral blood were collected from each donor into EDTA-treated Vacutainer tubes. Ficoll-Paque density-gradient centrifugation was used to isolate PBMCs, with at least 7 million per sample. Total RNA, at least 6 micrograms per sample, was extracted from PBMCs with Trizol reagent. Naive CD45RAhigh/CD27high T cell percentages were measured by flow cytometry on a PBMC aliquot from every donor. Study-wide findings and limitations: Conclusive comparison of naive and antigen-experienced compartments was prevented by the profiling of bulk unsorted PBMCs. Observed TCR beta diversity per million T cells fell roughly linearly with age, and a significant reduction was already apparent by age about 36. Compared with the aged group, more naive CD4+ T cells, fewer expanded clones and increased TCR diversity were shown by the long-lived group, suggesting age selection. There was a strong correlation between observed TCR beta diversity and the percentage of naive T cells measured by flow cytometry. Donor CMV infection status was unknown, potentially confounding age-related changes in expanded clonotypes. Total diversity estimates from one million sequenced T cells were considered lower bounds and underestimates.

Library preparation employed 5' RACE. The listed sequencing device is Illumina HiSeq 2500. A second roughly 6 to 11 cycle PCR used a sample-barcoded 5' primer and a J-beta primer mix. A template-switch 5' adaptor carrying 12 random nucleotides introduced a unique molecular identifier onto each TCR beta cDNA molecule. Each sample yielded at least 3 million CDR3-containing paired-end reads. All of the RNA was converted into first-strand cDNA using the Mint cDNA synthesis kit, with a TRBC-specific oligonucleotide serving as the primer. After uracil-DNA glycosylase treatment, a first 18-cycle PCR used universal primers M1SS and BC2_uni_R on all cDNA. In the source study's methods: For normalization, 1 million high-quality reads were randomly selected from each sample, with every read carrying a distinct molecular identifier. Instead of being binned into consensus sequences, reads with shared molecular identifiers were discarded. CDR3 identification, clonotype clustering and error correction used MiTCR with a Q25 quality threshold and the strictest error-elimination algorithm. A nonparametric unseen species model with Euler transformation was used to estimate a lower bound on total TCR beta diversity. TCRdb applied fastp at Q25 and MiXCR to the public reads, then kept only in-frame beta chains. All rows with the same CDR3 protein become a single entry with the most common DNA and genes. None of the V and J calls come from the authors' own analysis; TCRdb made them. The sample profile shows around 500,000 distinct CDR3 sequences; 40% to 50% of them were found once. In total, the top ten clones hold around 24% of the sample.

Recombination joined TRBV6-5 with TRBJ1-1, with TRBD1 perhaps the D gene, on 5 matching bases. Sequenced material: blood. This TCR derives from an elderly man in good health. The nucleotide sequence is TGTGCCAGCAGGACAGAACTGACTGAAGCTTTCTTT. Translated, this is CASRTELTEAFF.